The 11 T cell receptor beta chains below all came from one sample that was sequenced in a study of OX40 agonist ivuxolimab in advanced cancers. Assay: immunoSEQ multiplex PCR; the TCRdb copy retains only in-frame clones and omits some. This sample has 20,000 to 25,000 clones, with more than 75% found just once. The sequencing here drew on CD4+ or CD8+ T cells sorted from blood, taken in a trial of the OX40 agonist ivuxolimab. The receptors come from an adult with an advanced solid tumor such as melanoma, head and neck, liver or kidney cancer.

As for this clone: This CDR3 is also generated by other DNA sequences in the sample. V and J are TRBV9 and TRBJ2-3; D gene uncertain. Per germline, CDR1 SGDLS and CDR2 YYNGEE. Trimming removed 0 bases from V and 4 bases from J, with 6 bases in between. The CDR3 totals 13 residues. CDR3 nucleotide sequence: TGTGCCAGCAGCGTAGGGACCCCAGATACGCAGTATTTT. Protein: CASSVGTPDTQYF.

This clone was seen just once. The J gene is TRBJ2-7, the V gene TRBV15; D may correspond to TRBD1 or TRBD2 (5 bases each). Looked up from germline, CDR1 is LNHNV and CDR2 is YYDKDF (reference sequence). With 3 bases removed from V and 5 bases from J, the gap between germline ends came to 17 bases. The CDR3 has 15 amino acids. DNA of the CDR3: TGTGCCACCAGCAGTTCCGGGACGGATGGGCACGAGCAGTACTTC. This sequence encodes CATSSSGTDGHEQYF.

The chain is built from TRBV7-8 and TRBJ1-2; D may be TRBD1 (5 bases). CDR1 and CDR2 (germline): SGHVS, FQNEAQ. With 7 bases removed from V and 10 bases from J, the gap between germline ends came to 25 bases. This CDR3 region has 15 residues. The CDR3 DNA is TGTGCCAGCAAAGGGGCCCCGGGGGACGGTCTGTTCTACACCTTC. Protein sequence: CASKGAPGDGLFYTF.

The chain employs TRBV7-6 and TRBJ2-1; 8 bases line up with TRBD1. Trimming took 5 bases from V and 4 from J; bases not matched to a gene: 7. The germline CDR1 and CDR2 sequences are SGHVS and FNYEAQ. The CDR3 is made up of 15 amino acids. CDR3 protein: CASSRRGRLYNEQFF. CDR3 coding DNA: TGTGCCAGCAGCCGCAGGGGGCGCTTATACAATGAGCAGTTCTTC.

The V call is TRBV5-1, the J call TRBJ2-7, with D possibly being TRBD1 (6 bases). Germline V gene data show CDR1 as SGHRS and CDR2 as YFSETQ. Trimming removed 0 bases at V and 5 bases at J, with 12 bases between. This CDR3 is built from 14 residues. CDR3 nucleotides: TGCGCCAGCAGCTTGGTGGGGGCGACGGACGAGCAGTACTTC. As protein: CASSLVGATDEQYF.

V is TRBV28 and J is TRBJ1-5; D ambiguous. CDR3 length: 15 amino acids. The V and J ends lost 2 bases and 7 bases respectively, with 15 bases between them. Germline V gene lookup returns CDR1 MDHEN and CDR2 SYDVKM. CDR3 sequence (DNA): TGTGCCAGCAGTTTAGACAACTTATTCGGGCAGCCCCAGCATTTT. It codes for CASSLDNLFGQPQHF. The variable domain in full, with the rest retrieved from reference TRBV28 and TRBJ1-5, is DVKVTQSSRYLVKRTGEKVFLECVQDMDHENMFWYRQDPGLGLRLIYFSYDVKMKEKGDIPEGYSVSREKKERFSLILESASTNQTSMYLCASSLDNLFGQPQHFGDGTRLSIL.

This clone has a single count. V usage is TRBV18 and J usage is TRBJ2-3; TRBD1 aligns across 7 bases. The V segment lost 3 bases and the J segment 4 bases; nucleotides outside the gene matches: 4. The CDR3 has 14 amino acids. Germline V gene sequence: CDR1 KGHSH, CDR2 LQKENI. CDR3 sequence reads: CASSPDDRADTQYF. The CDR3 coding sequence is TGTGCCAGCTCACCGGATGACAGGGCAGATACGCAGTATTTT.

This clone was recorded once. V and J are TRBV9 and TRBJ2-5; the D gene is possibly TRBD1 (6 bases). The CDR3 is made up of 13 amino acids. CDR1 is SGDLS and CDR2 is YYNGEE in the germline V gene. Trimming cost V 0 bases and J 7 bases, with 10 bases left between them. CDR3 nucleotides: TGTGCCAGCAGCGTAGTCTCAGGGGCGACCCAGTACTTC. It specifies CASSVVSGATQYF. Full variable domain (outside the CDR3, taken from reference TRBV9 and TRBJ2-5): DSGVTQTPKHLITATGQRVTLRCSPRSGDLSVYWYQQSLDQGLQFLIQYYNGEERAKGNILERFSAQQFPDLHSELNLSSLELGDSALYFCASSVVSGATQYFGPGTRLLVL.

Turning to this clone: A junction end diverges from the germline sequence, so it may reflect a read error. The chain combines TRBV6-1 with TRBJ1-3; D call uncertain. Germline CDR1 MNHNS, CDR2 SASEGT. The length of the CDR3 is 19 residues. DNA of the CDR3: TGTGCCAGCAGCGAAGGGCATAGATCAGCAGCCCTCTCTGGAAACACCATATATTTT. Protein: CASSEGHRSAALSGNTIYF.

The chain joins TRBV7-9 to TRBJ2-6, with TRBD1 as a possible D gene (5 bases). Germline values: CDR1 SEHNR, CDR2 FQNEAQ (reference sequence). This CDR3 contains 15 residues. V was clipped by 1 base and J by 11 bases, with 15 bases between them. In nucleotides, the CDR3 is TGTGCCAGCAGCTTAGTCGGGCAGGGATCGGACGTCCTGACTTTC. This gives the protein CASSLVGQGSDVLTF.

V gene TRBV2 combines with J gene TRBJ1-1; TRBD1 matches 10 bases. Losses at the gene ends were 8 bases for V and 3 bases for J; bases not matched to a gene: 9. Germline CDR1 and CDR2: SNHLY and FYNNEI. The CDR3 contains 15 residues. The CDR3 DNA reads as TGTGCCAGCTTGGACAGGGGGGTAGGGGACACTGAAGCTTTCTTT. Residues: CASLDRGVGDTEAFF. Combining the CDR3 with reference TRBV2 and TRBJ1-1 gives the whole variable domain EPEVTQTPSHQVTQMGQEVILRCVPISNHLYFYWYRQILGQKVEFLVSFYNNEISEKSEIFDDQFSVERPDGSNFTLKIRSTKLEDSAMYFCASLDRGVGDTEAFFGQGTRLTVV.